Reported below is one T cell receptor beta chain. The target of this receptor is not known. It has no much larger one-base neighbor in the sample; base qualities were not kept. This sample is drawn from a study (dated by TCRdb to between 2021 and 2022). The full study reports these points: Further investigation, including longitudinal sampling and assessment of a control group, is stated by the authors to be required.

Counted from cysteine to phenylalanine, this CDR3 has 15 amino acids. Of the read, only the CDR3 DNA is kept; its 45 bases are in frame from base 1. The germline V gene sets CDR1 to MGHRA and CDR2 to YSYEKL. From V the trimming removes 3 bases and from J it removes 2 bases, while the gene matches leave 3 bases of the junction unaccounted for. PBMCs were separated from peripheral blood, and TCR beta sequencing was performed on genomic DNA obtained from unsorted PBMCs. Survey-level sequencing on the immunoSEQ platform was used to profile TCR beta chain repertoires. From the authors' description of their analysis: CDR3 amino acid length spectratypes and V-J pairing frequencies were compared, and repertoire diversity was measured with the inverse Simpson index. To annotate clonotypes specific to SARS-CoV-2, CMV, influenza A and EBV, TCR beta CDR3 sequences were compared against VDJdb. TCRdb mirrors the immuneACCESS table, restricted to in-frame sequences. Some clones are absent from its copies; in checked studies, under half trace to an unresolved V gene, and the reason for the others is unknown. V, J and clone size derive from that table, while D and trimming were established from the DNA sequence. The sample table contains nearly 70,000 clones; only one count was recorded for roughly 95% of them. Around 4.6% of the sample is in the top ten clones.

The chain uses TRBV4-1 and TRBJ2-7; TRBD1 matches 11 bases in the middle. The source material was PBMCs. The sequence was obtained from a man aged 35-49 years with rheumatoid arthritis. Here the CDR3 is given as CASSHGQGATYEQYF. The DNA sequence is as follows: TGCGCCAGCAGCCATGGACAGGGGGCCACCTACGAGCAGTACTTC.